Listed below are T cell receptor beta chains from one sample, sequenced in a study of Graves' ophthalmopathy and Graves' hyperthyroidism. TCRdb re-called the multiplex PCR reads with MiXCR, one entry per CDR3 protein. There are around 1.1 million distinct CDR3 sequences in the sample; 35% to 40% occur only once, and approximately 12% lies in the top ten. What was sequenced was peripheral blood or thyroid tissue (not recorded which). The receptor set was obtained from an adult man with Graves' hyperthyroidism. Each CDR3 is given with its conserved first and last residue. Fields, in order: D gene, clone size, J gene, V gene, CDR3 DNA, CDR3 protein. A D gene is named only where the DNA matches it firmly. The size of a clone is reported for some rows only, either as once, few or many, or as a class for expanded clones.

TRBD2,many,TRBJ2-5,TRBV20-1,TGCAGTGCTAGAGATCCTAGGGTAGCGGGAGAGACCCAGTACTTC,CSARDPRVAGETQYF
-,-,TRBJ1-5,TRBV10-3,TGTGCCAGCAGTTACGGTTGGGCCAGCAATCAGCCCCAGCATTTT,CASSYGWASNQPQHF
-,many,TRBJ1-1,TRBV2,TGTGCCAGCAATGGCGGAGGGACCCCTGGGAACACTGAAGCTTTCTTT,CASNGGGTPGNTEAFF
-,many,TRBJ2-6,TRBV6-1,TGTGCCAGCAGTGAAGTCTCTGGGGCCAACGTCCTGACTTTC,CASSEVSGANVLTF
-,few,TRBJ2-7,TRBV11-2,TGTGCCAGCAGCTCCGCGGCGGTGGGACATGGCGAGCAGTACTTC,CASSSAAVGHGEQYF
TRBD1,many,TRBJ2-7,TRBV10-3,TGTGCCACAGGACAGGGCCACACCTACGAGCAGTACTTC,CATGQGHTYEQYF
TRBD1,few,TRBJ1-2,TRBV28,TGTGCCAGCAGTTGGGCAGGGGGTGCTAACTATGGCTACACCTTC,CASSWAGGANYGYTF
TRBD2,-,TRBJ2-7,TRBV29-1,TGCAGCGTGGGGGAACTAGCGGGAGACCACTTGGAGCAGTACTTC,CSVGELAGDHLEQYF
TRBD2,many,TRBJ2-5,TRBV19,TGTGCCAGTAGTATGGCGGGAGGACGAACGACGGAGACCCAGTACTTC,CASSMAGGRTTETQYF
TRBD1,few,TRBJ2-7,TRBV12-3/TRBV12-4,TGTGCCAGCAGGAAGGGACAGGGGGTCGAGCAGTACTTC,CASRKGQGVEQYF
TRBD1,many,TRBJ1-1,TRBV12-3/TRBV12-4,TGTGCCAGCAGGCCCAGGGGGCTGGTAAATGGAAACACTGAAGCTTTCTTT,CASRPRGLVNGNTEAFF
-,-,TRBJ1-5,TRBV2,TGTGCCAGCAGTTTGGACATCGACCGGACATTCCAGCATTTT,CASSLDIDRTFQHF
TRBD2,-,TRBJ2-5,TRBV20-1,TGCAGCTTCGGAGCTAGCGGGGGAGAGACCCAGTACTTC,CSFGASGGETQYF
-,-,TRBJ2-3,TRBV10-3,TGTGCCATCAAGTGGGGCGAAACGCAGTATTTT,CAIKWGETQYF
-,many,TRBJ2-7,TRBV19,TGTGCCAGGCAGGGGAGCGAGCAGTACTTC,CARQGSEQYF
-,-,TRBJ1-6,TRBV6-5,TGTGCCAGCAGCCCTCCGGGGGGCCAGTATTCACCCCTCCACTTT,CASSPPGGQYSPLHF
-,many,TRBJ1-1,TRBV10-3,TGTGCCATCAGAGAGGATAGTGAAGCTTTCTTT,CAIREDSEAFF
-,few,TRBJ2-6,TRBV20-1,TGCAGTGCTAGATTTTCCCGGCCCTCTGGGGCCAACGTCCTGACTTTC,CSARFSRPSGANVLTF
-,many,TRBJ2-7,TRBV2,TGTGCCATTACGCTCAGGACAGCGACCTACGAGCAGTACTTC,CAITLRTATYEQYF
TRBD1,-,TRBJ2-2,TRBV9,TGTGCCAGCAGCGTAGACGACAGGGTGACCGGGGAGCTGTTTTTT,CASSVDDRVTGELFF
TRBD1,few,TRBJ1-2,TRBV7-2,TGTGCCAGCAGCTCCCCAGGGGGATATGGCTGCACCTTC,CASSSPGGYGCTF
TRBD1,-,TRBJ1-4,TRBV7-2,TGTGCCAGCAGCACGGGACAGACCGATCCGAAACTGTTTTTT,CASSTGQTDPKLFF
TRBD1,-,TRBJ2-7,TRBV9,TGTGCCAGCAGCGTCAGAGGACAGGGCTACGAGCAGTACTTC,CASSVRGQGYEQYF
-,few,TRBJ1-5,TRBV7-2,TGTGCCAGCAGCTCGGAGGGGGTTAGGGGCAATCAGCCCCAGCATTTT,CASSSEGVRGNQPQHF
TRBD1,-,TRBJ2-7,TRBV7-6,TGTGCCAGCACCGACACCGGGACAGGGGGGTCCTACGAGCAGTACTTC,CASTDTGTGGSYEQYF
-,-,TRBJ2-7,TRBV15,TGTGCCACCAGCAGAGATCTGAGGGCTAGCAATCAGTACTTC,CATSRDLRASNQYF
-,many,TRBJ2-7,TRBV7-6,TGTGCCAGCAGCCCCTGGGGGCAGCTAAGCTCCTACGAGCAGTACTTC,CASSPWGQLSSYEQYF
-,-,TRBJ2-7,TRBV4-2,TGTGCCAGCAGCCAAGGGTCCGGAGGGGCTTCCTACGAGCAGTACTTC,CASSQGSGGASYEQYF
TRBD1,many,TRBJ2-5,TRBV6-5,TGTGCCAGCAGTAGGGGACAGGGGAAAGAGACCCAGTACTTC,CASSRGQGKETQYF
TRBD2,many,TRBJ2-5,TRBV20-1,TGCAGTGCTAGAGATACCGGCGGGAGAGGACAAGAGACCCAGTACTTC,CSARDTGGRGQETQYF